This paragraph reports one T cell receptor beta chain. Combining a sample-barcoded 5' primer with a J-beta primer mix, a second PCR ran for roughly 6 to 12 cycles. Using its own MiXCR run on the 5' RACE reads, TCRdb lists one record per CDR3 protein. The sample consists of around 620,000 distinct CDR3 sequences, roughly 29% of them appearing once. This entry belongs to a study of blood T cells in healthy people across ages. Germline CDR1 SGHRS, CDR2 YFSETQ. This CDR3 comprises 15 residues. Trimming removed 1 base from V and 3 bases from J, with 13 bases in between. Material for sequencing was blood. This rearrangement joins TRBV5-1 to TRBJ2-5, with D perhaps TRBD1 (6 bases). This receptor was obtained from a woman in her 70s in good health. The CDR3 DNA reads TGCGCCAGCAGCTTGACAGGGTGCAGAGAAGAGACCCAGTACTTC. This codes for CASSLTGCREETQYF.